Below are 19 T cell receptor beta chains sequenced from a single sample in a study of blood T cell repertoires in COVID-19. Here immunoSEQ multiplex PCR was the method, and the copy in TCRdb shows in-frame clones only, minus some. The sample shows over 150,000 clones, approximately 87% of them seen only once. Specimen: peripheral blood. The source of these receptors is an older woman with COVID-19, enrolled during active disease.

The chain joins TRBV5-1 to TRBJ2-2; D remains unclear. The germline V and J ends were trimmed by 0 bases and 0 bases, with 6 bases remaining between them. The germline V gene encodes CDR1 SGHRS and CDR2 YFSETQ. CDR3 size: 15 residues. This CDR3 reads CASSLGQTNTGELFF. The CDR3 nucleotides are TGCGCCAGCAGCTTGGGACAAACGAACACCGGGGAGCTGTTTTTT.

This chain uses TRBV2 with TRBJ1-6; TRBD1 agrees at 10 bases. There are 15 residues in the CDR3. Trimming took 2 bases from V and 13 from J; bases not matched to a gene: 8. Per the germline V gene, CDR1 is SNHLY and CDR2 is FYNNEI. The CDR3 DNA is TGTGCCAGCAGTGAAATTCCGGGACAGGGGTCTCCCCTCCACTTT. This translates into CASSEIPGQGSPLHF.

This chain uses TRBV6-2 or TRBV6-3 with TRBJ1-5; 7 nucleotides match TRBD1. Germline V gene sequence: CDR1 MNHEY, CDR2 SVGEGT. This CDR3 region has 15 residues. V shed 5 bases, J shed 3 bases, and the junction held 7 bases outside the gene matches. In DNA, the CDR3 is TGTGCCAGCAGTCGCGGGACAGCAAACAATCAGCCCCAGCATTTT. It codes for CASSRGTANNQPQHF.

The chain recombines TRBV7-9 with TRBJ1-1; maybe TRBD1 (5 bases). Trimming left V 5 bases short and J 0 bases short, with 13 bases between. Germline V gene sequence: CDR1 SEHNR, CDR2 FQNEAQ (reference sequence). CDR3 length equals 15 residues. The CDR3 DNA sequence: TGTGCCAGCAGCAGTCGAAGGGGCATGAACACTGAAGCTTTCTTT. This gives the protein CASSSRRGMNTEAFF. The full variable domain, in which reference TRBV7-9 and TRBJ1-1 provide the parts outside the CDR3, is DTGVSQNPRHKITKRGQNVTFRCDPISEHNRLYWYRQTLGQGPEFLTYFQNEAQLEKSRLLSDRFSAERPKGSFSTLEIQRTEQGDSAMYLCASSSRRGMNTEAFFGQGTRLTVV.

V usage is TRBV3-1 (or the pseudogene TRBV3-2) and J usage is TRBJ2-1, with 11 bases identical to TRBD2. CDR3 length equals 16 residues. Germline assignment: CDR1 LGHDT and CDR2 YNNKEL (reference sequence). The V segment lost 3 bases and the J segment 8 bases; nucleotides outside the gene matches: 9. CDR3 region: CASSQAGLAGSHEQFF. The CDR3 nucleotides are TGTGCCAGCAGCCAGGCCGGACTAGCGGGTTCCCATGAGCAGTTCTTC.

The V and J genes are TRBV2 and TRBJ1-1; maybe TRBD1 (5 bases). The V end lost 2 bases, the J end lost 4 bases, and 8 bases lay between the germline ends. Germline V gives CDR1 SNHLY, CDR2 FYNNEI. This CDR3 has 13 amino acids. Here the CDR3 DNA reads TGTGCCAGCAGTGAAAGGGGACTCACTGAAGCTTTCTTT. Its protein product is CASSERGLTEAFF.

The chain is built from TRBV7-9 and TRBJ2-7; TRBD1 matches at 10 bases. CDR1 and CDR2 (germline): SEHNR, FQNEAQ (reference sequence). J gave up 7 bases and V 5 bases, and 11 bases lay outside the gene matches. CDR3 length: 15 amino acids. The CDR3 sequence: CASSHRGTGAREQYF. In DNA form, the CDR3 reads TGTGCCAGCAGCCACCGGGGGACAGGGGCACGGGAGCAGTACTTC.

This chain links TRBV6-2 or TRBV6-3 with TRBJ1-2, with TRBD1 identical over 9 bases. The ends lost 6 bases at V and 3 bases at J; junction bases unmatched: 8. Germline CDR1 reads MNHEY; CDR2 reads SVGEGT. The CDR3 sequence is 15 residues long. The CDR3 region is CASSGQGTGYYGYTF. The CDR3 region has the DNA TGTGCCAGCAGCGGACAGGGGACGGGGTACTATGGCTACACCTTC.

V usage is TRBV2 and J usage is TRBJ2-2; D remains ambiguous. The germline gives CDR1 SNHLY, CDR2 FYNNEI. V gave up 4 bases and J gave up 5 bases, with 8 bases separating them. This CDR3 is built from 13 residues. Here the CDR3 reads CASSGSSTGELFF. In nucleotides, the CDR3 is TGTGCCAGCAGTGGTAGTAGTACCGGGGAGCTGTTTTTT.

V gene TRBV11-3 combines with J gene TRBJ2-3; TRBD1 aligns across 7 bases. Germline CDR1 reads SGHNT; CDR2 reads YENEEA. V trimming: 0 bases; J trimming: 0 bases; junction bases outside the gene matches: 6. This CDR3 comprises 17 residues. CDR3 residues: CASSLENRGGSTDTQYF. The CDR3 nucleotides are TGTGCCAGCAGCTTAGAAAACAGGGGCGGGAGCACAGATACGCAGTATTTT.

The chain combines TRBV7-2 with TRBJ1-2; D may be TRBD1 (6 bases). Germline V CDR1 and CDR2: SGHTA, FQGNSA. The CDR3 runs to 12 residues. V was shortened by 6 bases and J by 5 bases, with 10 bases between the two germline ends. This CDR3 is CASRRTVYGYTF. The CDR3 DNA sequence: TGTGCCAGCAGGCGGACAGTTTATGGCTACACCTTC.

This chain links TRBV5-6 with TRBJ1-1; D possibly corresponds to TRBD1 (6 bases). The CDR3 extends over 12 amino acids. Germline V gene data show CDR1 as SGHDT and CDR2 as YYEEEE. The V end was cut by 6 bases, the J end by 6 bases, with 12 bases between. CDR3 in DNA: TGTGCCAGCATCGATCAGGGGTCTGAAGCTTTCTTT. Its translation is CASIDQGSEAFF.

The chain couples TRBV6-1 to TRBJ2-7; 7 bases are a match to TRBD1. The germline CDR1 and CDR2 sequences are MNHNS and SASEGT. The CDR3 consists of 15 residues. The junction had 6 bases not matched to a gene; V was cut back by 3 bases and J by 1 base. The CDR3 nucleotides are TGTGCCAGCAGTGAGACCGGGACAGTATCCTACGAGCAGTACTTC. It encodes CASSETGTVSYEQYF.

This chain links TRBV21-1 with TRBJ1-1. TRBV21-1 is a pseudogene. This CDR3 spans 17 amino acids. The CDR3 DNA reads TGTGCCAGCACCTATCGGGGAGGGGGTTTGGGGAACACTGAAGCTTTCTTT. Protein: CASTYRGGGLGNTEAFF.

CDR3 loop: CASSPTRTGVRSDTQYF. CDR3 nucleotide sequence: TGTGCCAGCTCACCAACGAGAACGGGGGTTAGATCAGATACGCAGTATTTT. This sequence joins TRBV18 and TRBJ2-3, with D maybe TRBD2 (6 bases). Per germline, CDR1 KGHSH and CDR2 LQKENI. The CDR3 is 17 residues long. V lost 2 bases and J lost 4, with 19 bases in between.

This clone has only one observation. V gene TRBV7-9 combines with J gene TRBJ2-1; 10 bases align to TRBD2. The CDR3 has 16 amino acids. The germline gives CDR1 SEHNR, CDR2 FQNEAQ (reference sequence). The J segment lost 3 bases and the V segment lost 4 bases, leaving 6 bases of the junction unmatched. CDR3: CASSSSVAGGYNEQFF. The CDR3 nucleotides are TGTGCCAGCAGCTCCTCGGTAGCGGGGGGCTACAATGAGCAGTTCTTC. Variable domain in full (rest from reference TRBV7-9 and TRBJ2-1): DTGVSQNPRHKITKRGQNVTFRCDPISEHNRLYWYRQTLGQGPEFLTYFQNEAQLEKSRLLSDRFSAERPKGSFSTLEIQRTEQGDSAMYLCASSSSVAGGYNEQFFGPGTRLTVL.

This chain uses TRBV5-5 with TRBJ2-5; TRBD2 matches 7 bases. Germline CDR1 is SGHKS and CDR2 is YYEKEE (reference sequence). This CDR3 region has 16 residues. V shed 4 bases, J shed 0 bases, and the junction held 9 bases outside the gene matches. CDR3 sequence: CASSPIVGGYQETQYF. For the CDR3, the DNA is TGTGCCAGCAGCCCCATAGTGGGGGGGTACCAAGAGACCCAGTACTTC.

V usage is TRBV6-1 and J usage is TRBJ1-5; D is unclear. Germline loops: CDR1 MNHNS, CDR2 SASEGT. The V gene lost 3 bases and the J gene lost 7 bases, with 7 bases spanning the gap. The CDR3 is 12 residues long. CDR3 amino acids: CASSDAGQPQHF. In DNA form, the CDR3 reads TGTGCCAGCAGTGACGCAGGCCAGCCCCAGCATTTT.

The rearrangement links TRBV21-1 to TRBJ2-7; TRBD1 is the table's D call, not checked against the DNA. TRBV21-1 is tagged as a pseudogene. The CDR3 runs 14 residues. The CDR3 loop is CASTQTGSSYEQYF. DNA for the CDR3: TGTGCCAGCACCCAGACAGGGAGCTCCTACGAGCAGTACTTC.